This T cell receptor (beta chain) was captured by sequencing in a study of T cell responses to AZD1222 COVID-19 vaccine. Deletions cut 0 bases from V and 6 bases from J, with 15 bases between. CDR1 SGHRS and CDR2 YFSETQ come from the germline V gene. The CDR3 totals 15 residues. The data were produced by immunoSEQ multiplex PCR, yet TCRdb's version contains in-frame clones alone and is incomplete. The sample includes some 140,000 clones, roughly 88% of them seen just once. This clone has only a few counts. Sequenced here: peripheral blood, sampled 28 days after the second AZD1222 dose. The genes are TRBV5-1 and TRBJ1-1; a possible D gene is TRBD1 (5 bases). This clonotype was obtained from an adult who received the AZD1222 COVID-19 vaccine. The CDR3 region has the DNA TGCGCCAGCAGCTTGGTAGGGGCCCCGGGTTCTGAAGCTTTCTTT. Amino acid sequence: CASSLVGAPGSEAFF.